Presented here are 28 T cell receptor beta chains from one specimen sequenced in a study of blood T cell repertoires in COVID-19. Profiling relied on immunoSEQ multiplex PCR, and the TCRdb table lists in-frame clones only, not all of them. Of tens of thousands of clones listed, around 81% are singletons. Sequencing input: peripheral blood. The receptors derive from a man aged 55-75 years with acute or convalescent COVID-19.

This rearrangement joins TRBV6-5 to TRBJ1-2, with 8 bases aligning to TRBD1. Germline lookup yields CDR1 MNHEY and CDR2 SVGAGI. The CDR3 covers 14 residues. J lost 0 bases, V lost 6 bases, and 3 bases had no gene match. The CDR3 nucleotides read TGTGCCAGCAGAACGACAGGGGCTAACTATGGCTACACCTTC. Its protein is CASRTTGANYGYTF.

The chain is built from TRBV10-3 and TRBJ2-2, with 13 bases identical to TRBD2. The CDR3 contains 17 residues. Germline V CDR1 and CDR2: ENHRY, SYGVKD. Losses at the gene ends were 4 bases for V and 0 bases for J; bases not matched to a gene: 2. CDR3 nucleotides: TGTGCCATCAGTGGCGGACTAGCGGGAGCGAACACCGGGGAGCTGTTTTTT. Encoded protein: CAISGGLAGANTGELFF.

CDR3 residues: CASRRTGLNTEAFF. The CDR3 DNA reads as TGCGCCAGCAGGCGGACAGGGTTGAACACTGAAGCTTTCTTT. V gene TRBV5-1 combines with J gene TRBJ1-1, with TRBD1 matching 8 bases. With V trimmed by 5 bases and J by 0 bases, 3 bases remained unmatched. The germline CDR1 and CDR2 sequences are SGHRS and YFSETQ. The CDR3 spans 14 residues.

The gene calls are TRBV7-2 and TRBJ1-6, with TRBD1 identical over 11 bases. J lost 11 bases, V lost 0 bases, and 12 bases had no gene match. This CDR3 has 18 amino acids. Germline-derived CDR1 and CDR2 are SGHTA and FQGNSA. CDR3 sequence reads: CASSLAGQGGSLLAPLHF. The CDR3 bases are TGTGCCAGCAGCTTAGCGGGACAGGGGGGTTCACTCCTGGCACCCCTCCACTTT.

The DNA for the CDR3 is TGTGCCAGCAGCTTAGACTCGTTAATGAACACTGAAGCTTTCTTT. Protein: CASSLDSLMNTEAFF. V is TRBV7-9 and J is TRBJ1-1; D is undetermined. Trimming removed 1 base from V and 0 bases from J, with 9 bases in between. Germline CDR1 SEHNR, CDR2 FQNEAQ (reference sequence). The CDR3 has 15 residues.

The chain links TRBV5-1 to TRBJ1-2; a possible D gene is TRBD1 (6 bases). The length of the CDR3 is 13 residues. CDR1 SGHRS and CDR2 YFSETQ come from the germline V gene. Trimming cost V 2 bases and J 6 bases, with 11 bases left between them. In DNA form, the CDR3 reads TGCGCCAGCAGCTTACAGGGAGAGCATGGCTACACCTTC. Translation gives CASSLQGEHGYTF.

The chain carries TRBV15 and TRBJ1-2; D perhaps matches TRBD1 (5 bases). CDR3 length: 14 residues. Trimming left V 5 bases short and J 4 bases short, with 14 bases between. Germline V lookup: CDR1 LNHNV, CDR2 YYDKDF (reference sequence). CDR3 in amino acids: CATSLRTSAYGYTF. The CDR3 DNA follows: TGTGCCACCAGCCTTAGGACATCCGCCTATGGCTACACCTTC.

The CDR3 DNA reads TGTGCCAGCAGCCAACTCGAGGGTGAGGCCCTCCACTTT. It encodes CASSQLEGEALHF. The chain is built from TRBV3-1 (or the pseudogene TRBV3-2) and TRBJ1-6, with unresolved D. The V end lost 2 bases, the J end lost 14 bases, and 13 bases lay between the germline ends. From germline, CDR1 is LGHDT and CDR2 YNNKEL (reference sequence). This CDR3 is 13 amino acids long.

The chain has TRBV3-1 (or the pseudogene TRBV3-2) and TRBJ2-3, with 7 bases lining up with TRBD1. Germline trimming cut 3 bases from V and 5 bases from J; bases unmatched to any gene: 11. The CDR3 runs 16 residues. Germline CDR1 reads LGHDT; CDR2 reads YNNKEL (reference sequence). The CDR3 nucleotides read TGTGCCAGCAGCCACTCCGGACAGGCAGGTGGAGATACGCAGTATTTT. Encoded protein: CASSHSGQAGGDTQYF.

V and J are TRBV29-1 and TRBJ1-1; D possibly corresponds to TRBD1 (5 bases). Germline CDR1 and CDR2: SQVTM and ANQGSEA. The V gene lost 1 base and the J gene lost 5 bases, with 11 bases spanning the gap. This CDR3 is built from 13 residues. The CDR3 DNA is TGCAGCGTTGAAGGACAGCGGGGGACTGAAGCTTTCTTT. This sequence encodes CSVEGQRGTEAFF.

This chain connects TRBV19 to TRBJ1-6; D is possibly TRBD1 (5 bases). This CDR3 comprises 16 residues. Germline V gene lookup returns CDR1 LNHDA and CDR2 SQIVND (reference sequence). The ends were cut back, 6 bases at V and 0 bases at J, with 12 bases in the middle. In DNA, the CDR3 is TGTGCCAGTAGACAAACAGGCTTCTCCTATAATTCACCCCTCCACTTT. This codes for CASRQTGFSYNSPLHF.

The chain uses TRBV5-6 and TRBJ2-2; 10 bases fit TRBD2. The CDR3 has 15 residues. Per germline, CDR1 SGHDT and CDR2 YYEEEE. The junction had 4 bases not matched to a gene; V was cut back by 4 bases and J by 4 bases. CDR3 coding DNA: TGTGCCAGCAGCAGGGGACTAGCGATCACCGGGGAGCTGTTTTTT. Translating gives CASSRGLAITGELFF.

The chain is built from TRBV28 and TRBJ2-2; possible D gene TRBD1, 6 bases. The CDR3 totals 15 residues. Germline V CDR1 and CDR2: MDHEN, SYDVKM. The V end was cut by 0 bases, the J end by 7 bases, with 12 bases between. This CDR3 reads CASSLWSGAGGELFF. CDR3 coding DNA: TGTGCCAGCAGTTTATGGTCAGGGGCCGGCGGGGAGCTGTTTTTT. The variable domain in full, with the rest retrieved from reference TRBV28 and TRBJ2-2, is DVKVTQSSRYLVKRTGEKVFLECVQDMDHENMFWYRQDPGLGLRLIYFSYDVKMKEKGDIPEGYSVSREKKERFSLILESASTNQTSMYLCASSLWSGAGGELFFGEGSRLTVL.

The chain has TRBV5-6 and TRBJ1-5; unclear D gene. Germline V gives CDR1 SGHDT, CDR2 YYEEEE. The CDR3 length is 14 residues. V lost 0 bases and J 1 base, leaving 5 bases between the germline ends. The CDR3: CASSLGQSNQPQHF. Here the CDR3 DNA reads TGTGCCAGCAGCTTGGGACAAAGCAATCAGCCCCAGCATTTT.

With regard to this clone: The same CDR3 can be traced to other DNA sequences in this sample. The chain recombines TRBV10-3 with TRBJ2-7; the match to TRBD1 covers 10 bases. The germline V gene encodes CDR1 ENHRY and CDR2 SYGVKD. V dropped 3 bases and J dropped 3; count of bases not matched to a gene: 2. There are 14 residues in the CDR3. The CDR3 nucleotides are TGTGCCATCAGTGAAAGGGACAGGGGCTACGAGCAGTACTTC. The encoded protein is CAISERDRGYEQYF.

V is TRBV7-8 and J is TRBJ1-1; D is unclear. This CDR3 is 13 amino acids long. The V end lost 5 bases, the J end lost 3 bases, and 10 bases lay between the germline ends. Germline values: CDR1 SGHVS, CDR2 FQNEAQ. As DNA, the CDR3 is TGTGCCAGCAGCCGTAAGAGGGACACTGAAGCTTTCTTT. Its translation is CASSRKRDTEAFF.

This clone was seen a handful of times. The chain uses TRBV19 and TRBJ2-1; D perhaps matches TRBD1 (6 bases). V gave up 2 bases and J gave up 7 bases, with 12 bases separating them. The germline gives CDR1 LNHDA, CDR2 SQIVND (reference sequence). The CDR3 consists of 14 residues. In nucleotides, the CDR3 is TGTGCCAGTAGTATACAGGGGCTTGGGAATGAGCAGTTCTTC. Its protein is CASSIQGLGNEQFF. Looking up the rest from reference TRBV19 and TRBJ2-1 gives the full variable domain: DGGITQSPKYLFRKEGQNVTLSCEQNLNHDAMYWYRQDPGQGLRLIYYSQIVNDFQKGDIAEGYSVSREKKESFPLTVTSAQKNPTAFYLCASSIQGLGNEQFFGPGTRLTVL.

The chain has TRBV5-1 and TRBJ1-2; D is perhaps TRBD1 (5 bases). The germline gives CDR1 SGHRS, CDR2 YFSETQ. V lost 0 bases and J 5 bases, leaving 11 bases between the germline ends. This CDR3 has 14 amino acids. For the CDR3, the DNA is TGCGCCAGCAGCTTGGCCGGGCGGGGGTATGGCTACACCTTC. Encoded protein: CASSLAGRGYGYTF.

This rearrangement joins TRBV6-6 to TRBJ2-2; D is unclear. V was trimmed by 7 bases and J by 1 base, leaving 10 bases between them. This CDR3 comprises 14 residues. The V gene's germline CDR1 is MNHNY and CDR2 SVGAGI (reference sequence). CDR3 nucleotides: TGTGCCAGCACTTTAATCAGGAACACCGGGGAGCTGTTTTTT. Its translation is CASTLIRNTGELFF.

The V and J genes are TRBV9 and TRBJ2-3; perhaps TRBD1 as D (5 bases). Trimming shortened V by 1 base and J by 5 bases, and 5 bases separated the two germline ends. Looked up from germline, CDR1 is SGDLS and CDR2 is YYNGEE. The CDR3 has 12 amino acids. The CDR3 region is CASSVTGDTQYF. The DNA of the CDR3 is TGTGCCAGCAGCGTAACAGGAGATACGCAGTATTTT.

The J gene is TRBJ2-5, the V gene TRBV3-1 (or the pseudogene TRBV3-2); D not resolved. Germline CDR1 and CDR2: LGHDT and YNNKEL (reference sequence). The V end was cut by 2 bases, the J end by 7 bases, with 5 bases between. The CDR3 spans 11 residues. DNA for the CDR3: TGTGCCAGCAGCCAATCAGGGACCCAGTACTTC. Translated: CASSQSGTQYF.

The chain uses TRBV7-2 and TRBJ2-6; D uncertain. Germline lookup yields CDR1 SGHTA and CDR2 FQGNSA. The germline V and J ends were trimmed by 3 bases and 0 bases, with 12 bases remaining between them. There are 17 residues in the CDR3. The CDR3 spells CASSLLWQDSGANVLTF. CDR3 bases: TGTGCCAGCAGCTTGTTGTGGCAGGACTCTGGGGCCAACGTCCTGACTTTC.

The genes are TRBV7-2 and TRBJ1-2; tentative D call: TRBD1 (5 bases). V gave up 1 base and J gave up 8 bases, with 14 bases separating them. Germline CDR1 is SGHTA and CDR2 is FQGNSA. This CDR3 comprises 14 residues. The CDR3, as DNA: TGTGCCAGCAGCTTAGAAGTGCAGGGCTACGGCTACACCTTC. Protein sequence: CASSLEVQGYGYTF.

The V gene is TRBV30, the J gene TRBJ2-3, with TRBD2 matching 7 bases. Germline CDR1 is GTSNPN and CDR2 is SVGIG (reference sequence). The CDR3 runs to 14 residues. V lost 0 bases and J lost 0; bases outside the gene matches: 0. CDR3 region: CAWSVAGSTDTQYF. CDR3 coding DNA: TGTGCCTGGAGTGTAGCGGGGAGCACAGATACGCAGTATTTT.

This clone has just one count. The V call is TRBV6-5, the J call TRBJ2-4, with TRBD2 matching over 7 bases. CDR3 length: 14 amino acids. V dropped 6 bases and J dropped 7; count of bases not matched to a gene: 9. Germline lookup yields CDR1 MNHEY and CDR2 SVGAGI. CDR3 sequence reads: CASSRAGEGNIQYF. The CDR3 DNA reads as TGTGCCAGCAGCCGGGCGGGGGAGGGGAACATTCAGTACTTC.

The chain carries TRBV5-5 and TRBJ1-4, with D tentatively TRBD1 (6 bases). The CDR3 consists of 13 residues. The V end lost 7 bases, the J end lost 5 bases, and 12 bases lay between the germline ends. The germline V gene encodes CDR1 SGHKS and CDR2 YYEKEE (reference sequence). The CDR3, as DNA: TGTGCCAGCTCGCAAAGGGGGAATGAAAAACTGTTTTTT. The encoded protein is CASSQRGNEKLFF.

V usage is TRBV7-9 and J usage is TRBJ1-6, with unresolved D. The V and J ends lost 1 base and 7 bases respectively, with 11 bases between them. CDR3 length: 15 residues. CDR1 and CDR2 (germline): SEHNR, FQNEAQ (reference sequence). Here the CDR3 reads CASSLGEGLNSPLHF. The CDR3 DNA sequence: TGTGCCAGCAGCTTAGGGGAGGGATTGAATTCACCCCTCCACTTT.

The rearrangement joins TRBV7-9 to TRBJ2-3, with 13 bases identical to TRBD2. In germline, CDR1 is SEHNR, CDR2 FQNEAQ (reference sequence). This CDR3 comprises 17 residues. J was trimmed by 3 bases and V by 5 bases; bases with no gene match: 8. The CDR3, as DNA: TGTGCCAGCAGCACCAGACTAGCGGGGGGCTTTACAGATACGCAGTATTTT. This sequence encodes CASSTRLAGGFTDTQYF.